The T cell receptor beta chain under discussion was sequenced for a study of CD8+CD57+ T cells in acquired aplastic anemia. Study-wide context: An average of approximately 3.2 ug of DNA was obtained from sorted CD4+ and CD8+ cells. Points from the study as a whole: Between patients and controls, twenty-nine CD8+ CDR3 sequences were found in common. Patients did not significantly differ from controls in CD8+ Simpson's diversity.

For this clonotype: The antigen remains undetermined.

Genomic DNA constituted the template upon which TCR beta VDJ and CDR3 profiling was performed. TCRdb reanalysed the reads using MiXCR and keeps one entry per CDR3 protein. The table has a few hundred thousand distinct CDR3 sequences, 45% to 65% seen once. The sequencing sample was made of sorted CD4+, CD8+, or CD8+CD57+ T cells (not recorded which) from PBMCs. The TCR comes from a human donor with severe aplastic anemia or a healthy control (not recorded which).

The CDR3 DNA follows: TGTGCCAGCAGTCACACCGGGCCCCAGCATTTT. The encoded protein is CASSHTGPQHF. This rearrangement joins TRBV7-4 to TRBJ1-5; D is ambiguous. Germline V lookup: CDR1 SGHVT, CDR2 SQSDAQ. The length of the CDR3 is 11 residues. V dropped 6 bases and J dropped 9 bases, with 9 bases sitting between them.